These 15 T cell receptor beta chains share one sample of origin, sequenced in a study of control samples from healthy donors and cancer patients. The table came from immunoSEQ multiplex PCR; TCRdb's copy has only in-frame clones and leaves some out. The sample has tens of thousands of clones, around 87% seen once. The sample taken for sequencing was blood. The receptors originated from a man aged 50 to 60 in good health.

The rearrangement uses TRBV2 and TRBJ1-2, with TRBD1 matching 7 bases. This CDR3 has 15 residues. V dropped 7 bases and J dropped 0; count of bases not matched to a gene: 8. Germline CDR1 reads SNHLY; CDR2 reads FYNNEI. For the CDR3, the DNA is TGTGCCAGCAACCAGGGACAGATGACTAACTATGGCTACACCTTC. Translating gives CASNQGQMTNYGYTF.

The chain uses TRBV7-8 and TRBJ2-2; D might be TRBD1 (5 bases). CDR1 is SGHVS, CDR2 FQNEAQ, per germline. V was pared by 2 bases and J by 2 bases, with 12 bases between. The CDR3 length is 16 residues. The CDR3 DNA follows: TGTGCCAGCAGCTTATCAGCAGGGATCAACACCGGGGAGCTGTTTTTT. Protein: CASSLSAGINTGELFF. Using reference TRBV7-8 and TRBJ2-2 for the parts outside the CDR3, the full variable domain is GAGVSQSPRYKVAKRGQDVALRCDPISGHVSLFWYQQALGQGPEFLTYFQNEAQLDKSGLPSDRFFAERPEGSVSTLKIQRTQQEDSAVYLCASSLSAGINTGELFFGEGSRLTVL.

The chain is built from TRBV9 and TRBJ2-1; no reliable D call. The ends were cut back, 0 bases at V and 9 bases at J, with 10 bases in the middle. Germline lookup yields CDR1 SGDLS and CDR2 YYNGEE. This CDR3 has 13 residues. The CDR3 reads CASSVASSLEQFF. For the CDR3, the DNA is TGTGCCAGCAGCGTAGCGAGTAGCCTTGAGCAGTTCTTC.

This clone showed up just once. The chain uses TRBV25-1 and TRBJ2-3, with 8 nucleotides matching TRBD1. The CDR3 runs 15 residues. V was pared by 6 bases and J by 4 bases, with 9 bases of the junction left unmatched. Per the germline V gene, CDR1 is MGHDK and CDR2 is SYGVNS. The CDR3 loop is CASRIGQGWADTQYF. The DNA for the CDR3 is TGTGCCAGCAGGATAGGACAGGGTTGGGCAGATACGCAGTATTTT. The whole variable domain, remainder taken from reference TRBV25-1 and TRBJ2-3, is EADIYQTPRYLVIGTGKKITLECSQTMGHDKMYWYQQDPGMELHLIHYSYGVNSTEKGDLSSESTVSRIRTEHFPLTLESARPSHTSQYLCASRIGQGWADTQYFGPGTRLTVL.

The table lists this clone with a count of one. CDR3 coding DNA: TGTGCCAGTAGTATTGCTAGCGGGAGTTACAATGAGCAGTTCTTC. Residues: CASSIASGSYNEQFF. The genes are TRBV19 and TRBJ2-1; 10 bases are a match to TRBD2. The germline V gene encodes CDR1 LNHDA and CDR2 SQIVND (reference sequence). Trimming removed 3 bases from V and 4 bases from J; junction bases left unmatched: 3. The CDR3 length is 15 residues.

This chain connects TRBV2 to TRBJ1-1; no definite D call. The CDR3 has 14 residues. The germline gives CDR1 SNHLY, CDR2 FYNNEI. V gave up 7 bases and J gave up 1 base, with 13 bases separating them. The CDR3 sequence: CASTQSLGNTEAFF. The CDR3 region has the DNA TGTGCCAGCACCCAGAGTCTGGGGAACACTGAAGCTTTCTTT.

This chain connects TRBV12-3 or TRBV12-4 to TRBJ1-2; D ambiguous. This CDR3 comprises 11 residues. V was clipped by 6 bases and J by 8 bases, with 10 bases between them. In DNA form, the CDR3 reads TGTGCCAGCAGCCTTAAAGGGGGCTACACCTTC. It encodes CASSLKGGYTF.

This clone was counted once. The V gene is TRBV11-1, the J gene TRBJ1-1; D is perhaps TRBD1 (6 bases). The V gene lost 11 bases and the J gene lost 5 bases, with 15 bases spanning the gap. The CDR3 contains 12 residues. CDR1 is SGHAT and CDR2 is FQDESV in the germline V gene (reference sequence). Here the CDR3 reads CAVQKGGTEAFF. CDR3 nucleotide sequence: TGTGCCGTACAAAAAGGGGGGACTGAAGCTTTCTTT.

This chain links TRBV12-5 with TRBJ1-6; D gene uncertain. Germline V CDR1 and CDR2: LGHNT, FRNRAP. The CDR3 has 11 residues. Trimming left V 3 bases short and J 9 bases short, with 3 bases between. The CDR3 DNA sequence: TGTGCTAGTGGTTTAGGTTCACCCCTCCACTTT. This gives the protein CASGLGSPLHF. The variable domain in full, with the rest retrieved from reference TRBV12-5 and TRBJ1-6, is DARVTQTPRHKVTEMGQEVTMRCQPILGHNTVFWYRQTMMQGLELLAYFRNRAPLDDSGMPKDRFSAEMPDATLATLKIQPSEPRDSAVYFCASGLGSPLHFGNGTRLTVT.

The gene calls are TRBV7-9 and TRBJ1-1; unclear D gene. Germline CDR1 and CDR2: SEHNR and FQNEAQ (reference sequence). The CDR3 has 13 residues. V dropped 1 base and J dropped 1 base, with 4 bases sitting between them. The CDR3 region has the DNA TGTGCCAGCAGCTTAGAACAGAACACTGAAGCTTTCTTT. It codes for CASSLEQNTEAFF.

The chain carries TRBV9 and TRBJ2-1; the D is unclear. The germline V gene encodes CDR1 SGDLS and CDR2 YYNGEE. The germline V and J ends were trimmed by 1 base and 8 bases, with 13 bases remaining between them. There are 14 residues in the CDR3. The CDR3 DNA reads TGTGCCAGCAGCGTAACGGCTACCGCGGATGAGCAGTTCTTC. This codes for CASSVTATADEQFF.

V and J are TRBV28 and TRBJ2-5, with a possible D match to TRBD1 (7 bases). Trimming removed 2 bases at V and 8 bases at J, with 24 bases between. Germline-derived CDR1 and CDR2 are MDHEN and SYDVKM. The CDR3 is 17 amino acids. The CDR3 is CASSLEEGGGLIDTQYF. The CDR3 bases are TGTGCCAGCAGTTTAGAAGAAGGAGGGGGCCTAATTGATACCCAGTACTTC.

The J gene is TRBJ1-2, the V gene TRBV29-1, with TRBD1 identical over 7 bases. Per germline, CDR1 SQVTM and CDR2 ANQGSEA. CDR3 length: 13 amino acids. Trimming cost V 1 base and J 2 bases; bases outside gene matches: 1. The CDR3 DNA follows: TGCAGCGTTGAAGGACAGGGAAACTATGGCTACACCTTC. The encoded protein is CSVEGQGNYGYTF.

This clone was recorded a few times. This rearrangement joins TRBV7-9 to TRBJ1-3; D may be TRBD1 (6 bases). Germline V gives CDR1 SEHNR, CDR2 FQNEAQ (reference sequence). Trimming took 1 base from V and 3 from J, leaving 10 bases between them. This CDR3 contains 15 residues. Here the CDR3 DNA reads TGTGCCAGCAGCTTAGAGGGGGGGAATGGAAACACCATATATTTT. Translating it yields CASSLEGGNGNTIYF.

The V call is TRBV6-6, the J call TRBJ2-3; D remains ambiguous. CDR1 MNHNY and CDR2 SVGAGI come from the germline V gene (reference sequence). The CDR3 covers 11 residues. Trimming took 5 bases from V and 5 from J, leaving 5 bases between them. The CDR3 here is CASSPGDTQYF. In DNA, the CDR3 is TGTGCCAGCAGTCCCGGAGATACGCAGTATTTT.